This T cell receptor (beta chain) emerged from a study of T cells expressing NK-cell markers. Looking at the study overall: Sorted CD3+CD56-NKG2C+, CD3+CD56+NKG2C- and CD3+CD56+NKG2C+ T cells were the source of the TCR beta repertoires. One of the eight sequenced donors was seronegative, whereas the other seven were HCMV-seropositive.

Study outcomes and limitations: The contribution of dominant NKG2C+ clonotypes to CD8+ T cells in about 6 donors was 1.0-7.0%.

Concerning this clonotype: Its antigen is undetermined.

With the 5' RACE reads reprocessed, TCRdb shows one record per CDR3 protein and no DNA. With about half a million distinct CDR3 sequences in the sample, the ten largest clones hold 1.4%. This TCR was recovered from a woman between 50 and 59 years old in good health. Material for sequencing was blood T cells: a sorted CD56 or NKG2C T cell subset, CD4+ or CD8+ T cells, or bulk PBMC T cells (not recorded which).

CDR3 in amino acids: CASRFYSTDTQYF. V gene TRBV27 combines with J gene TRBJ2-3. CDR3 length equals 13 residues. Germline V CDR1 and CDR2: MNHEY, SMNVEV (reference sequence).